The 31 T cell receptor beta chains given below trace back to one sample, sequenced in a study of blood T cell repertoires in COVID-19. Sequencing was performed with immunoSEQ multiplex PCR; in TCRdb, only in-frame clones are kept and a portion is missing. The data contain approximately 350,000 clones, more than 85% of them singletons. The sample taken for sequencing was PBMCs or T cells enriched from blood (not recorded which). The receptors shown here come from a woman in her twenties or thirties who had recovered from COVID-19.

The CDR3 coding sequence is TGTGCCAGCAGTGAGATCTACAGGGCTCCAGGAAACACCATATATTTT. Its protein is CASSEIYRAPGNTIYF. This chain links TRBV6-1 with TRBJ1-3; TRBD1 is a possible D gene (6 bases). CDR1 and CDR2 (germline): MNHNS, SASEGT. The V gene lost 3 bases and the J gene lost 4 bases, with 16 bases spanning the gap. The CDR3 spans 16 residues.

V gene TRBV2 combines with J gene TRBJ1-2, with 8 bases identical to TRBD1. The CDR3 length is 13 residues. The V segment lost 4 bases and the J segment 8 bases; nucleotides outside the gene matches: 6. CDR1 is SNHLY, CDR2 FYNNEI, per germline. The CDR3 region has the DNA TGTGCCAGCAGTGCCCAGGGGGCAAGAGGCTACACCTTC. It translates to CASSAQGARGYTF.

The V and J genes are TRBV11-2 and TRBJ1-2; 8 bases align to TRBD1. The CDR3 is 15 residues long. Trimming at V came to 0 bases and at J to 8 bases, leaving 8 bases not matched to a gene. In germline, CDR1 is SGHAT, CDR2 FQNNGV. The DNA for the CDR3 is TGTGCCAGCAGCTTAGATGAGCAGGGGGCTGGCGGCTACACCTTC. Its protein product is CASSLDEQGAGGYTF.

The chain uses TRBV4-2 and TRBJ1-1; 11 positions agree with TRBD1. The CDR3 loop spans 20 amino acids. V was pared by 1 base and J by 1 base, with 14 bases of the junction left unmatched. Germline CDR1 LGHNA, CDR2 YNFKEQ. CDR3 in amino acids: CASSQAQSPGTGGWNTEAFF. In DNA, the CDR3 is TGTGCCAGCAGCCAAGCCCAATCCCCCGGGACAGGGGGGTGGAACACTGAAGCTTTCTTT.

The chain joins TRBV10-3 to TRBJ2-1; 9 nucleotides match TRBD1. The CDR3 covers 17 residues. After removal of 4 bases from V and 2 bases from J, the junction contained 9 bases not matched to a gene. Germline V lookup: CDR1 ENHRY, CDR2 SYGVKD. The CDR3 sequence: CAISGGQGQPPYNEQFF. The CDR3 region has the DNA TGTGCCATCAGTGGGGGACAGGGACAACCACCCTACAATGAGCAGTTCTTC.

The rearrangement links TRBV6-5 to TRBJ2-7; D is possibly TRBD2 (5 bases). Germline V CDR1 and CDR2: MNHEY, SVGAGI. The CDR3 has 14 amino acids. The V end lost 6 bases, the J end lost 0 bases, and 12 bases lay between the germline ends. CDR3 sequence reads: CASRRTGSSYEQYF. As DNA, the CDR3 is TGTGCCAGCAGAAGGACGGGAAGCTCCTACGAGCAGTACTTC.

V is TRBV4-1 and J is TRBJ1-2, with D possibly matching TRBD1 (5 bases). V was shortened by 0 bases and J by 5 bases, with 16 bases between the two germline ends. Germline-derived CDR1 and CDR2 are MGHRA and YSYEKL. CDR3 length equals 16 residues. The CDR3 region is CASSQEMARAGYGYTF. DNA of the CDR3: TGCGCCAGCAGCCAAGAGATGGCCAGGGCGGGGTATGGCTACACCTTC.

This clone showed up just a few times. The chain combines TRBV29-1 with TRBJ2-7; 7 bases match TRBD1. V was clipped by 4 bases and J by 3 bases; unmatched bases: 3. The CDR3 extends over 12 amino acids. Germline CDR1 is SQVTM and CDR2 is ANQGSEA. CDR3 in DNA: TGCAGCGTTGCCGGGACAGTCTACGAGCAGTACTTC. Amino acids: CSVAGTVYEQYF.

The rearrangement links TRBV28 to TRBJ2-1; 12 bases are a match to TRBD2. The CDR3 extends over 16 amino acids. J gave up 8 bases and V 4 bases, and 9 bases lay outside the gene matches. Germline CDR1 and CDR2: MDHEN and SYDVKM. The CDR3, as DNA: TGTGCCAGCAGTTCCCCTGCTAGCGGGAGGGTCCATGAGCAGTTCTTC. Translation: CASSSPASGRVHEQFF.

J is TRBJ1-6 and V is TRBV2, with 9 bases identical to TRBD1. The CDR3 runs to 15 residues. Germline CDR1 is SNHLY and CDR2 is FYNNEI. V lost 2 bases, J lost 9 bases, and 5 bases stayed unmatched. The CDR3 nucleotides read TGTGCCAGCAGTGAAAAACAGGGGGCTTTTTCACCCCTCCACTTT. Residues: CASSEKQGAFSPLHF.

The table lists this clone with a count of one. The gene calls are TRBV7-6 and TRBJ2-2, with D possibly TRBD1 on 6 matching bases. From germline, CDR1 is SGHVS and CDR2 FNYEAQ. V was cut by 1 base and J by 6 bases, with 12 bases left in between. CDR3 size: 15 residues. The CDR3 region is CASSLVQGFAGELFF. CDR3 nucleotides: TGTGCCAGCAGCTTAGTTCAGGGGTTTGCCGGGGAGCTGTTTTTT.

The chain uses TRBV6-5 and TRBJ1-2; no clear D. CDR1 is MNHEY and CDR2 is SVGAGI in the germline V gene. V was trimmed by 5 bases and J by 3 bases, leaving 10 bases between them. This CDR3 contains 13 residues. The CDR3 spells CASSPPNDYGYTF. For the CDR3, the DNA is TGTGCCAGCAGTCCCCCTAATGACTATGGCTACACCTTC.

This clone was seen a few times. This chain connects TRBV6-1 to TRBJ1-5; D is unclear. The germline CDR1 and CDR2 sequences are MNHNS and SASEGT. V gave up 0 bases and J gave up 1 base, with 13 bases separating them. CDR3 length: 17 amino acids. The CDR3 bases are TGTGCCAGCAGTGAAGCGAGGTGGAGGGAGAGCAATCAGCCCCAGCATTTT. It codes for CASSEARWRESNQPQHF.

CDR3 in amino acids: CASSVSNRNQPQHF. In nucleotides, the CDR3 is TGTGCCAGTAGTGTCTCCAACAGGAATCAGCCCCAGCATTTT. The chain joins TRBV19 to TRBJ1-5, with a weak D call TRBD1 (5 bases). V lost 5 bases and J 4 bases, leaving 12 bases between the germline ends. There are 14 residues in the CDR3. Germline values: CDR1 LNHDA, CDR2 SQIVND (reference sequence).

The chain employs TRBV5-8 and TRBJ2-5, with 12 bases matching TRBD2. Germline V gene lookup returns CDR1 SGHTS and CDR2 YDEGEE. This CDR3 has 17 residues. With 1 base clipped from V and 3 bases from J, the junction kept 7 bases outside the gene matches. The CDR3: CASSLTLAGGDKETQYF. CDR3 nucleotide sequence: TGTGCCAGCAGCTTGACACTAGCGGGGGGCGATAAAGAGACCCAGTACTTC.

The V and J genes are TRBV19 and TRBJ2-3, with TRBD2 identical over 7 bases. V lost 7 bases and J lost 1; bases outside the gene matches: 8. This CDR3 has 15 amino acids. Germline V lookup: CDR1 LNHDA, CDR2 SQIVND (reference sequence). The CDR3 DNA reads TGTGCCAGTACCCAGAGGCTAGCGGGCACAGATACGCAGTATTTT. Its protein product is CASTQRLAGTDTQYF.

V is TRBV15 and J is TRBJ2-7; unclear D gene. Germline V gives CDR1 LNHNV, CDR2 YYDKDF (reference sequence). Trimming shortened V by 1 base and J by 1 base, and 5 bases separated the two germline ends. There are 13 residues in the CDR3. The CDR3 bases are TGTGCCACCAGCAGAGGAGTTTCCTACGAGCAGTACTTC. Protein: CATSRGVSYEQYF. The variable domain in full, completed from reference TRBV15 and TRBJ2-7, reads DAMVIQNPRYQVTQFGKPVTLSCSQTLNHNVMYWYQQKSSQAPKLLFHYYDKDFNNEADTPDNFQSRRPNTSFCFLDIRSPGLGDTAMYLCATSRGVSYEQYFGPGTRLTVT.

The chain recombines TRBV7-6 with TRBJ2-2; 9 nucleotides align to TRBD1. The junction had 12 bases not matched to a gene; V was cut back by 5 bases and J by 5 bases. Per germline, CDR1 SGHVS and CDR2 FNYEAQ. The length of the CDR3 is 17 residues. In DNA, the CDR3 is TGTGCCAGCAGCGCAGTTGTCAGGACAGGGGAAACCGGGGAGCTGTTTTTT. This sequence encodes CASSAVVRTGETGELFF. The variable domain in full, with the rest retrieved from reference TRBV7-6 and TRBJ2-2, is GAGVSQSPRYKVTKRGQDVALRCDPISGHVSLYWYRQALGQGPEFLTYFNYEAQQDKSGLPNDRFSAERPEGSISTLTIQRTEQRDSAMYRCASSAVVRTGETGELFFGEGSRLTVL.

This sequence joins TRBV29-1 and TRBJ2-7, with 8 bases identical to TRBD2. Germline CDR1 and CDR2: SQVTM and ANQGSEA. Unmatched junction bases numbered 17, after V lost 7 bases and J lost 6 bases. The CDR3 is 15 residues long. The CDR3 DNA sequence: TGCAGCGCTTGGGTGGGAGGAGCGGGGGAAGTCGAGCAGTACTTC. Protein sequence: CSAWVGGAGEVEQYF.

This clone came up once. This rearrangement joins TRBV19 to TRBJ2-1, with 13 positions matching TRBD2. Germline trimming cut 5 bases from V and 7 bases from J; bases unmatched to any gene: 5. The V gene's germline CDR1 is LNHDA and CDR2 SQIVND (reference sequence). The CDR3 covers 15 residues. The CDR3 coding sequence is TGTGCCAGTAGTGCACTAGCGGGGGGGAGAAATGAGCAGTTCTTC. This translates into CASSALAGGRNEQFF.

The CDR3 sequence: CASSPLGGSGLKSYNEQFF. DNA of the CDR3: TGCGCCAGCAGCCCCTTGGGCGGGTCCGGCCTTAAATCCTACAATGAGCAGTTCTTC. The chain is built from TRBV5-1 and TRBJ2-1; D possibly corresponds to TRBD2 (5 bases). This CDR3 has 19 amino acids. Trimming pared 4 bases from V and 1 base from J, leaving 24 bases between. Germline V CDR1 and CDR2: SGHRS, YFSETQ.

The chain links TRBV27 to TRBJ1-2; possibly TRBD1 for D (5 bases). The V and J ends lost 0 bases and 4 bases respectively, with 12 bases between them. Germline CDR1 is MNHEY and CDR2 is SMNVEV (reference sequence). CDR3 size: 15 residues. CDR3 amino acids: CASSLSPPGLYGYTF. The CDR3 DNA follows: TGTGCCAGCAGTTTATCCCCCCCGGGACTCTATGGCTACACCTTC.

The V and J genes are TRBV19 and TRBJ2-7; 7 bases match TRBD2. Germline V lookup: CDR1 LNHDA, CDR2 SQIVND (reference sequence). Trimming took 1 base from V and 1 from J; bases not matched to a gene: 4. This CDR3 is 15 amino acids long. In nucleotides, the CDR3 is TGTGCCAGTAGTATAGCTCCCGGGGGGTCCTACGAGCAGTACTTC. Its translation: CASSIAPGGSYEQYF.

Note on this clone: This sample also contains other DNA sequences that code for the same CDR3. This chain links TRBV6-5 with TRBJ1-2; 7 positions match TRBD1. Trimming at V came to 5 bases and at J to 8 bases, leaving 8 bases not matched to a gene. CDR3 length equals 13 residues. Germline lookup yields CDR1 MNHEY and CDR2 SVGAGI. The CDR3 sequence is CASSPRQGRGYTF. The CDR3 DNA reads as TGTGCCAGCAGTCCCCGACAGGGTCGCGGCTACACCTTC.

This clone was seen a single time. V usage is TRBV2 and J usage is TRBJ1-5; 8 positions agree with TRBD1. Germline V gene lookup returns CDR1 SNHLY and CDR2 FYNNEI. Trimming took 5 bases from V and 7 from J; bases not matched to a gene: 7. This CDR3 has 14 amino acids. In nucleotides, the CDR3 is TGTGCCAGCAGTCCCACAGGGGGGGAGCAGCCCCAGCATTTT. This codes for CASSPTGGEQPQHF.

The chain couples TRBV5-1 to TRBJ1-4; D ambiguous. V was cut by 4 bases and J by 1 base, with 11 bases left in between. This CDR3 has 15 amino acids. From germline, CDR1 is SGHRS and CDR2 YFSETQ. CDR3 coding DNA: TGCGCCAGCAGCCCCCTCAGTATAACTAATGAAAAACTGTTTTTT. Protein sequence: CASSPLSITNEKLFF.

This rearrangement joins TRBV11-2 to TRBJ2-3; 9 bases line up with TRBD2. Per germline, CDR1 SGHAT and CDR2 FQNNGV. Trimming at V came to 2 bases and at J to 4 bases, leaving 4 bases not matched to a gene. The CDR3 runs to 15 residues. CDR3 sequence reads: CASSLRGRASDTQYF. CDR3 bases: TGTGCCAGCAGCTTACGCGGGAGGGCCTCAGATACGCAGTATTTT.

J is TRBJ2-1 and V is TRBV3-1 (or the pseudogene TRBV3-2); 7 nucleotides agree with TRBD2. This CDR3 is built from 18 residues. The J segment lost 4 bases and the V segment lost 0 bases, leaving 12 bases of the junction unmatched. Germline values: CDR1 LGHDT, CDR2 YNNKEL (reference sequence). This CDR3 is CASSQESTSAGAYNEQFF. CDR3 coding DNA: TGTGCCAGCAGCCAAGAAAGTACGTCGGCGGGAGCTTACAATGAGCAGTTCTTC.

The gene calls are TRBV2 and TRBJ1-1; D is uncertain. The V end was cut by 3 bases, the J end by 1 base, with 3 bases between. The CDR3 is made up of 12 amino acids. Germline CDR1 reads SNHLY; CDR2 reads FYNNEI. CDR3 residues: CASSDWNTEAFF. The CDR3 nucleotides read TGTGCCAGCAGTGACTGGAACACTGAAGCTTTCTTT. The full variable domain, its missing parts supplied by reference TRBV2 and TRBJ1-1, is EPEVTQTPSHQVTQMGQEVILRCVPISNHLYFYWYRQILGQKVEFLVSFYNNEISEKSEIFDDQFSVERPDGSNFTLKIRSTKLEDSAMYFCASSDWNTEAFFGQGTRLTVV.

The CDR3 region is CASSKGDSPKQPQHF. CDR3 bases: TGTGCCAGCAGCAAAGGCGACAGCCCCAAGCAGCCCCAGCATTTT. The chain joins TRBV13 to TRBJ1-5, with a weak D call TRBD1 (5 bases). V was shortened by 5 bases and J by 7 bases, with 18 bases between the two germline ends. The germline V gene encodes CDR1 PRHDT and CDR2 FYEKMQ (reference sequence). The CDR3 runs to 15 residues. Full variable domain (missing parts from reference TRBV13 and TRBJ1-5): AAGVIQSPRHLIKEKRETATLKCYPIPRHDTVYWYQQGPGQDPQFLISFYEKMQSDKGSIPDRFSAQQFSDYHSELNMSSLELGDSALYFCASSKGDSPKQPQHFGDGTRLSIL.

The chain employs TRBV7-8 and TRBJ1-2, with D perhaps TRBD1 (6 bases). This CDR3 has 18 residues. Germline CDR1 SGHVS, CDR2 FQNEAQ. Deletions cut 5 bases from V and 4 bases from J, with 26 bases between. The CDR3 region is CASSQNGLLGGPPYGYTF. In nucleotides, the CDR3 is TGTGCCAGCAGCCAAAACGGCTTACTCGGGGGGCCACCCTATGGCTACACCTTC.